This entry lists 12 T cell receptor beta chains sequenced from one sample in a study of neurological immune-mediated disorders. TCRdb fed the 5' RACE reads into MiXCR, producing one record per CDR3 protein. The data show 65,000 to 90,000 distinct CDR3 sequences, approximately 3.4% seen once. Sequencing used PBMCs. The receptor set was obtained from a woman aged 50 to 60 with multiple sclerosis.

This clonotype was observed a handful of times. This may arise from a read error, as a much more abundant clone is one base away. The chain has TRBV5-1 and TRBJ2-7; D call uncertain. In germline, CDR1 is SGHRS, CDR2 YFSETQ. The CDR3 runs 12 residues. CDR3 nucleotide sequence: TGCGACAGCAGCTCAAGTAGCTACGAGCAGTACTTC. Encoded protein: CDSSSSSYEQYF. Full variable domain (missing parts from reference TRBV5-1 and TRBJ2-7): KAGVTQTPRYLIKTRGQQVTLSCSPISGHRSVSWYQQTPGQGLQFLFEYFSETQRNKGNFPGRFSGRQFSNSRSEMNVSTLELGDSALYLCDSSSSSYEQYFGPGTRLTVT.

In the case of this clonotype: A much larger clone differs by one base, so this may be a read error. This chain uses TRBV6-2 or TRBV6-3 with TRBJ1-1; no reliable D call. The CDR3 contains 12 residues. Germline CDR1 is MNHEY and CDR2 is SVGEGT. CDR3 region: CDSSYGHTEAFF. The CDR3, as DNA: TGTGACAGCAGTTACGGACACACTGAAGCTTTCTTT.

About this clonotype itself: Given a much more abundant clone one base away, this may be a read error. The chain recombines TRBV7-9 with TRBJ2-2; D gene unclear. Germline lookup yields CDR1 SEHNR and CDR2 FQNEAQ (reference sequence). Trimming cost V 1 base and J 9 bases, with 12 bases left between them. This CDR3 spans 14 amino acids. The chain's CDR3 is CASSLGKPVRELFF. In nucleotides, the CDR3 is TGTGCCAGCAGCTTAGGAAAGCCGGTTAGGGAGCTGTTTTTT.

This clonotype occurred many times. The rearrangement joins TRBV7-6 to TRBJ2-7, with D perhaps TRBD1 or TRBD2 (5 bases each). Trimming stripped 7 bases from V and 4 bases from J, with 17 bases between. The CDR3 is 14 amino acids. Germline V gives CDR1 SGHVS, CDR2 FNYEAQ. CDR3 nucleotides: TGTGCCAGCACCCCTGGGACCGAAAGGTACGAGCAGTACTTC. This encodes CASTPGTERYEQYF.

This clonotype was counted at least ten times. The chain joins TRBV7-2 to TRBJ2-3; 10 bases are shared with TRBD1. V shed 1 base and J 3 bases; nucleotides not matched to a gene: 7. Germline CDR1 and CDR2: SGHTA and FQGNSA. The CDR3 extends over 17 amino acids. In nucleotides, the CDR3 is TGTGCCAGCAGCTTAGGACAGGGGGCTCTAGGGACAGATACGCAGTATTTT. Translating gives CASSLGQGALGTDTQYF.

This clonotype showed up many times. The chain uses TRBV4-1 and TRBJ1-4, with 10 nucleotides matching TRBD1. The length of the CDR3 is 17 residues. J lost 8 bases, V lost 2 bases, and 11 bases had no gene match. Germline CDR1 MGHRA, CDR2 YSYEKL. CDR3 nucleotide sequence: TGCGCCAGCAGCCAAACCGGGGTGGACAGGGGGTACGAAAAACTGTTTTTT. Amino acid sequence: CASSQTGVDRGYEKLFF.

This clonotype showed up many times. This chain connects TRBV15 to TRBJ1-5; D may be TRBD1 (5 bases). The CDR3 runs to 15 residues. V shed 0 bases and J shed 2 bases, with 8 bases lying between them. CDR1 and CDR2 (germline): LNHNV, YYDKDF (reference sequence). The CDR3 coding sequence is TGTGCCACCAGCAGAGAGCCGACAGGCAATCAGCCCCAGCATTTT. The encoded protein is CATSREPTGNQPQHF.

This clonotype has a count of ten or more. The CDR3, as DNA: TGTGCCAGCAGTCGCTCGGGTTTTAGCACAGATACGCAGTATTTT. This encodes CASSRSGFSTDTQYF. The V gene is TRBV28, the J gene TRBJ2-3; D gene unclear. This CDR3 is built from 15 residues. Trimming stripped 5 bases from V and 0 bases from J, with 12 bases between. In germline, CDR1 is MDHEN, CDR2 SYDVKM.

This clonotype has at least ten counts. V is TRBV6-1 and J is TRBJ2-2; TRBD2 agrees at 9 bases. V shed 7 bases, J shed 1 base, and the junction held 13 bases outside the gene matches. Germline V gives CDR1 MNHNS, CDR2 SASEGT. This CDR3 has 18 residues. The CDR3 region is CASIRSGRNPQNTGELFF. CDR3 coding DNA: TGTGCCAGCATTAGGAGCGGGAGGAACCCCCAGAACACCGGGGAGCTGTTTTTT.

This clonotype has a count of ten or more. The chain combines TRBV6-2 or TRBV6-3 with TRBJ1-5; D is undetermined. CDR3 size: 15 residues. V shed 6 bases and J shed 2 bases, with 14 bases lying between them. Germline values: CDR1 MNHEY, CDR2 SVGEGT. The CDR3 region is CASRNGGPGNQPQHF. For the CDR3, the DNA is TGTGCCAGCAGAAACGGCGGGCCAGGCAATCAGCCCCAGCATTTT.

This clonotype was observed at least ten times. J is TRBJ2-1 and V is TRBV29-1; D remains ambiguous. CDR1 and CDR2 from the germline V gene are SQVTM and ANQGSEA. V lost 5 bases, J lost 1 base, and 15 bases lay in between. CDR3 size: 15 residues. The CDR3, as DNA: TGCAGCGTTCGGGCCCTTAGTGAGTCCTACAATGAGCAGTTCTTC. Protein product: CSVRALSESYNEQFF.

This clonotype was observed many times. As DNA, the CDR3 is TGCGCCAGCAGCACGCTAGGACTAGCGGGGGGCCAGCCTAAAATCGTCTACGAGCAGTACGTC. Translation gives CASSTLGLAGGQPKIVYEQYV. J is TRBJ2-7 and V is TRBV5-1; 14 positions agree with TRBD2. After removal of 4 bases from V and 3 bases from J, the junction contained 21 bases not matched to a gene. Germline assignment: CDR1 SGHRS and CDR2 YFSETQ. The CDR3 is 21 residues long.